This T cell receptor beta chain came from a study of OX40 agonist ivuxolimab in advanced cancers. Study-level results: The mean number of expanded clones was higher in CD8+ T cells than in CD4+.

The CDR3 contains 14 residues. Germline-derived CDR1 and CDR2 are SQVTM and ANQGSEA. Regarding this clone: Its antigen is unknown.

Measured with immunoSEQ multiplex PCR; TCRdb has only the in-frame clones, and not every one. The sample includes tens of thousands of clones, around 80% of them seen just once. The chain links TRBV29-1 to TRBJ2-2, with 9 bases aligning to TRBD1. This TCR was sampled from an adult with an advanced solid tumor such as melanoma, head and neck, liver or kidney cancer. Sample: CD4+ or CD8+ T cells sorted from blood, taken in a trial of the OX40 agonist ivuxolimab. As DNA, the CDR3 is TGCAGTGCTACCGGGACAGGGAAGACCGGGGAGCTGTTTTTT. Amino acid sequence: CSATGTGKTGELFF.